The clone carrying this TCR beta chain was detected ten times or more. Patients affected by ophthalmopathy presented a Clinical Activity Score of at least 3, a NOSPECS grade of at least 4, and disease duration below 3 months. This sample was included in a study of T cells in Graves' hyperthyroidism and ophthalmopathy. Trimming took 6 bases from V and 6 from J; bases not matched to a gene: 10. This CDR3 spans 14 amino acids. From RNA transcripts, TCR beta CDR3 regions were amplified. HTBI primers were employed in a first-round RT-PCR of the TCR CDR3. TCRdb analysed the multiplex PCR reads with MiXCR anew, one entry per CDR3 protein. In the table there are hundreds of thousands of distinct CDR3 sequences, around a quarter of which are singletons.

The receptor was derived from a woman aged 25 to 39 with Graves' ophthalmopathy. The chain couples TRBV12-3 or TRBV12-4 to TRBJ2-7; 8 nucleotides agree with TRBD1. Sequencing was performed on blood. CDR3 bases: TGTGCCAGCAGCCTCGGACAGGGTAGGGGCGAGCAGTACTTC. This sequence encodes CASSLGQGRGEQYF.